This TCR beta chain was retrieved from a study of OX40 agonist ivuxolimab in advanced cancers. Sequencing was performed with immunoSEQ multiplex PCR; in TCRdb, only in-frame clones are kept and a portion is missing. The table includes approximately 37,000 clones, roughly 89% detected once. The CDR3 sequence is 16 residues long. Germline V gene sequence: CDR1 SGHVS, CDR2 FNYEAQ. Trimming at V came to 2 bases and at J to 3 bases, leaving 5 bases not matched to a gene. The chain has TRBV7-6 and TRBJ2-3; 10 bases are shared with TRBD2. This specimen was CD4+ or CD8+ T cells sorted from blood, taken in a trial of the OX40 agonist ivuxolimab. This TCR was sampled from an adult with an advanced solid tumor such as melanoma, head and neck, liver or kidney cancer. The CDR3 DNA is TGTGCCAGCAGCTTATGGGCTAGCGGGGGAACAGATACGCAGTATTTT. Amino acid sequence: CASSLWASGGTDTQYF.